In its sample, the clone carrying this T cell receptor beta chain was seen many times. As yet, its antigen is unknown. V was trimmed by 4 bases and J by 6 bases, leaving 13 bases between them. The CDR3 runs 12 residues. From germline, CDR1 is GTSNPN and CDR2 SVGIG (reference sequence). No treatment had been given to any patient before thyroid surgery. This sample was taken from a study of metastatic and nonmetastatic thyroid tumors. TCRdb re-clonotyped the PCR reads through MiXCR. The sample includes about 41,000 clones, 28% seen only once; the top ten take about a tenth. Study-level points and caveats: Malignant thyroid tumors reportedly had TCR beta diversity that was significantly higher than in benign nodules, in blood and tumor.

The sequence came from a male donor with papillary thyroid cancer or a benign thyroid nodule (not recorded which). Some clones in this sample may be carry-over from other donors' samples. The sequenced sample was blood. This chain uses TRBV30 with TRBJ2-7; D is ambiguous. The CDR3 DNA follows: TGTGCCTGGACCACACATGGGGTCGAGCAGTACTTC. Its protein is CAWTTHGVEQYF.